These 18 T cell receptor beta chains came from one sample sequenced in a study of shared T cell receptors in the human thymus. Method: immunoSEQ multiplex PCR; TCRdb's copy keeps in-frame clones and lacks some. The table records 450,000 to 650,000 clones, around three quarters of them present only once. The sample was also linked to a second study, of human thymus T cells.

The sequenced sample was thymocytes. The receptors were gathered from a boy younger than two with a congenital heart defect.

V gene TRBV12-5 combines with J gene TRBJ2-3, with D maybe TRBD2 (8 bases). The CDR3 consists of 18 residues. Germline assignment: CDR1 LGHNT and CDR2 FRNRAP. V lost 5 bases and J lost 2, with 23 bases in between. The CDR3 DNA sequence: TGTGCTAGTGGTCCCCGGGGGGGAGGGGGCCCTAACACAGATACGCAGTATTTT. This gives the protein CASGPRGGGGPNTDTQYF.

V gene TRBV27 combines with J gene TRBJ2-7; the match to TRBD2 covers 9 bases. Germline CDR1 and CDR2: MNHEY and SMNVEV (reference sequence). The junction had 11 bases not matched to a gene; V was cut back by 6 bases and J by 2 bases. The CDR3 is made up of 16 amino acids. The CDR3 coding sequence is TGTGCCAGCAGCCCAACGGGGGGCGGGAGGGCCTACGAGCAGTACTTC. Residues: CASSPTGGGRAYEQYF.

In this sample, this clone turned up a few times. The chain joins TRBV4-1 to TRBJ2-5; TRBD2 aligns across 11 bases. V lost 2 bases, J lost 2 bases, and 19 bases stayed unmatched. Germline V gene sequence: CDR1 MGHRA, CDR2 YSYEKL. This CDR3 has 21 amino acids. The CDR3 sequence: CASSQIPGASGRPGAQETQYF. CDR3 nucleotides: TGCGCCAGCAGCCAAATCCCCGGGGCTAGCGGGAGGCCGGGGGCTCAAGAGACCCAGTACTTC.

The CDR3 loop reads CASSEPGQSSYEQYF. The CDR3 DNA reads TGTGCCAGCAGTGAACCGGGACAGAGCTCCTACGAGCAGTACTTC. This sequence joins TRBV6-1 and TRBJ2-7; 7 nucleotides align to TRBD1. Germline V lookup: CDR1 MNHNS, CDR2 SASEGT. The ends lost 2 bases at V and 0 bases at J; junction bases unmatched: 4. This CDR3 comprises 15 residues.

The chain uses TRBV10-3 and TRBJ2-1, with D tentatively TRBD2 (5 bases). V was clipped by 4 bases and J by 0 bases, with 16 bases between them. CDR1 and CDR2 from the germline V gene are ENHRY and SYGVKD. CDR3 length: 17 residues. CDR3 in amino acids: CAISVTRSLGSYNEQFF. As DNA, the CDR3 is TGTGCCATCAGTGTCACTAGGAGCCTCGGCTCCTACAATGAGCAGTTCTTC.

The sample holds one count of this clone. The J gene is TRBJ2-3, the V gene TRBV28; 10 nucleotides agree with TRBD2. CDR3 size: 15 residues. CDR1 is MDHEN, CDR2 SYDVKM, per germline. V lost 6 bases and J lost 4; bases outside the gene matches: 7. CDR3 region: CASSRRGTSADTQYF. The CDR3 DNA reads TGTGCCAGCAGCCGACGCGGGACTAGCGCAGATACGCAGTATTTT.

The gene calls are TRBV28 and TRBJ2-1; D gene ambiguous. CDR3 length: 11 residues. Looked up from germline, CDR1 is MDHEN and CDR2 is SYDVKM. Trimming removed 6 bases from V and 8 bases from J, with 8 bases in between. The CDR3 protein is CASSTPYEQFF. CDR3 nucleotide sequence: TGTGCCAGCAGCACTCCCTATGAGCAGTTCTTC.

The chain combines TRBV6-5 with TRBJ2-7, with a tentative D call TRBD1 (6 bases). Germline V lookup: CDR1 MNHEY, CDR2 SVGAGI. The CDR3 contains 15 residues. V was clipped by 0 bases and J by 0 bases, with 9 bases between them. The CDR3 nucleotides are TGTGCCAGCAGTTACTCACAGGGAAGCTCCTACGAGCAGTACTTC. Encoded protein: CASSYSQGSSYEQYF.

The chain carries TRBV4-2 and TRBJ2-3, with a possible D match to TRBD2 (5 bases). Germline CDR1 is LGHNA and CDR2 is YNFKEQ. V lost 3 bases and J 2 bases, leaving 9 bases between the germline ends. The CDR3 is 14 amino acids. The CDR3 region has the DNA TGTGCCAGCAGCCAGGAGGACTCCACAGATACGCAGTATTTT. Amino acid sequence: CASSQEDSTDTQYF.

V is TRBV2 and J is TRBJ2-5; 7 bases are a match to TRBD1. CDR3 length equals 14 residues. The ends lost 6 bases at V and 5 bases at J; junction bases unmatched: 9. CDR1 is SNHLY and CDR2 is FYNNEI in the germline V gene. This chain's CDR3 is CASRQTGVGETQYF. CDR3 in DNA: TGTGCCAGCAGACAAACAGGGGTGGGGGAGACCCAGTACTTC. Filled out from reference TRBV2 and TRBJ2-5, the complete variable domain reads EPEVTQTPSHQVTQMGQEVILRCVPISNHLYFYWYRQILGQKVEFLVSFYNNEISEKSEIFDDQFSVERPDGSNFTLKIRSTKLEDSAMYFCASRQTGVGETQYFGPGTRLLVL.

This clone was observed a handful of times. CDR3 coding DNA: TGTGCCGCCGGGAGGAGCTATGGCTACACCTTC. Encoded protein: CAAGRSYGYTF. The chain combines TRBV30 with TRBJ1-2, with unresolved D. CDR1 and CDR2 from the germline V gene are GTSNPN and SVGIG (reference sequence). Trimming took 8 bases from V and 4 from J, leaving 11 bases between them. The length of the CDR3 is 11 residues.

The J gene is TRBJ2-7, the V gene TRBV15; 8 bases agree with TRBD2. CDR1 and CDR2 (germline): LNHNV, YYDKDF (reference sequence). Trimming removed 4 bases from V and 3 bases from J; junction bases left unmatched: 17. The CDR3 consists of 18 residues. The CDR3 reads CATSIKMDWASGFYEQYF. DNA for the CDR3: TGTGCCACCAGCATAAAAATGGACTGGGCTAGCGGGTTCTACGAGCAGTACTTC. Filled out from reference TRBV15 and TRBJ2-7, the complete variable domain reads DAMVIQNPRYQVTQFGKPVTLSCSQTLNHNVMYWYQQKSSQAPKLLFHYYDKDFNNEADTPDNFQSRRPNTSFCFLDIRSPGLGDTAMYLCATSIKMDWASGFYEQYFGPGTRLTVT.

The gene calls are TRBV5-3 and TRBJ2-7; 9 bases agree with TRBD2. TRBV5-3 is treated as an ORF (open reading frame) with a function not yet certain. J gave up 0 bases and V 4 bases, and 11 bases lay outside the gene matches. The CDR3 contains 17 residues. The CDR3 sequence: CARSPEGVSGSSYEQYF. CDR3 bases: TGTGCCAGAAGCCCGGAAGGGGTTAGCGGGAGCTCCTACGAGCAGTACTTC.

The chain has TRBV5-4 and TRBJ2-7; the D gene is possibly TRBD2 (5 bases). The V end lost 0 bases, the J end lost 9 bases, and 16 bases lay between the germline ends. Per germline, CDR1 SGHNT and CDR2 YYREEE (reference sequence). The CDR3 runs 14 residues. The CDR3 DNA sequence: TGTGCCAGCAGCTTGGCGCCGCAGGAGGACGTGCAGTACTTC. Protein sequence: CASSLAPQEDVQYF.

The genes are TRBV7-3 and TRBJ2-7, with TRBD2 matching 8 bases. CDR3 length: 15 amino acids. The junction had 6 bases not matched to a gene; V was cut back by 5 bases and J by 0 bases. Looked up from germline, CDR1 is SGHTA and CDR2 is FQGTGA. Here the CDR3 DNA reads TGTGCCAGCAGCCCGTCGGGGGGGAGCTCCTACGAGCAGTACTTC. Protein: CASSPSGGSSYEQYF.

The V and J genes are TRBV28 and TRBJ2-7; 9 bases match TRBD1. V shed 8 bases, J shed 4 bases, and the junction held 6 bases outside the gene matches. Per the germline V gene, CDR1 is MDHEN and CDR2 is SYDVKM. This CDR3 has 13 amino acids. CDR3 protein: CASGGQGLYEQYF. CDR3 nucleotide sequence: TGTGCCAGCGGGGGACAGGGCTTGTACGAGCAGTACTTC.

This clone was counted once. V and J are TRBV27 and TRBJ2-3, with D unresolved. V gave up 2 bases and J gave up 10 bases, with 4 bases separating them. This CDR3 has 10 residues. Germline V gene lookup returns CDR1 MNHEY and CDR2 SMNVEV (reference sequence). CDR3 protein: CASSLAPQYF. The CDR3 nucleotides read TGTGCCAGCAGTTTAGCGCCGCAGTATTTT.

The chain recombines TRBV5-8 with TRBJ2-7; TRBD1 matches at 10 bases. Germline CDR1 is SGHTS and CDR2 is YDEGEE. Losses at the gene ends were 7 bases for V and 5 bases for J; bases not matched to a gene: 12. CDR3 size: 15 residues. The CDR3 protein is CASLPRDRGPHEQYF. The DNA of the CDR3 is TGTGCCAGCCTCCCCCGGGACAGGGGCCCCCACGAGCAGTACTTC.